This TCR beta chain was identified in a study of T-cell reconstitution after alpha-beta-depleted transplantation in children. General observations from the study: As was reported, about two months after transplant, alpha-beta T cells came from several hundred expanded graft clones. Several patients had high TCRbeta diversity at day 60; it came from surviving recipient T cells and thymic progenitors.

Library preparation (for TCRbeta) was performed with unique molecular identifiers. MiXCR, run by TCRdb on the PCR reads, gives a single entry per CDR3 protein. The sample lists approximately 1,000,000 distinct CDR3 sequences; about 26% were seen once. V lost 4 bases to trimming and J lost 2 bases; unmatched junction nucleotides: 13. CDR1 and CDR2 (germline): SGDLS, YYNGEE. The CDR3 covers 17 residues. A word on this clonotype: Its antigen is still unknown.

The receptor comes from a boy younger than two who had a stem cell transplant for SCID, so the T cells may come from the graft donor. The sample was PBMCs, mostly from graft donor cells, taken 360 days after TCRalphabeta/CD19-depleted stem cell transplant. The chain combines TRBV9 with TRBJ1-1, with 8 bases identical to TRBD1. The CDR3 spells CASSSRTARGPNTEAFF. The CDR3 DNA reads as TGTGCCAGCAGCTCAAGGACAGCCAGGGGGCCCAACACTGAAGCTTTCTTT.